This entry describes one TCR beta chain. This specimen comes from a study of blood T cell repertoires in COVID-19. The wider study: Acute and convalescent COVID-19 specimens originated in the United States, Italy and Spain. PBMCs, B-cell-depleted T cells, or T cells provided the cDNA or gDNA that made up the material.

The CDR3 is made up of 15 amino acids. Losses at the gene ends were 3 bases for V and 5 bases for J; bases not matched to a gene: 6. Germline assignment: CDR1 SGHAT and CDR2 FQNNGV. Per the original methods: Reference gene primer amplification gave estimated nucleated cell counts. The protocol was immunoSEQ multiplex PCR, while the TCRdb copy is restricted to in-frame clones and leaves out a portion. V and J calls plus clone size are reproduced from that table; the DNA served to infer D and trimming. The repertoire includes 70,000 to 80,000 clones, around 91% of them detected once, and under 6% sits in the top ten.

The V call is TRBV11-2, the J call TRBJ2-1; 8 bases agree with TRBD2. Source material: peripheral blood. The sequence derives from a human donor in a cohort sampled during active COVID-19. The DNA for the CDR3 is TGTGCCAGCAGCTTTGGGACTAGAGGGAACAATGAGCAGTTCTTC. This codes for CASSFGTRGNNEQFF.